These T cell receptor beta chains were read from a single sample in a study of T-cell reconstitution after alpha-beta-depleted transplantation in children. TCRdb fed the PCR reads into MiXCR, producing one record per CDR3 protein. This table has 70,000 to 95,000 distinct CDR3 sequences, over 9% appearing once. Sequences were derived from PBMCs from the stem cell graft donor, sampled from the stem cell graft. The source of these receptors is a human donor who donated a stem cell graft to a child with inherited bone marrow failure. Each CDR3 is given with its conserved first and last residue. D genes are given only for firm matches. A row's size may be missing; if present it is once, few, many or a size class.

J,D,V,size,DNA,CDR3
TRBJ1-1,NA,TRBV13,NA,TGTGCCAGCAGCCTTCCGGGGCCAAGTCGGCCTGAAGCTTTCTTT,CASSLPGPSRPEAFF
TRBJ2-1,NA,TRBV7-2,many,TGTGCCAGCAGCTTAGGGAGGTCCAACGGGAATGAGCAGTTCTTC,CASSLGRSNGNEQFF
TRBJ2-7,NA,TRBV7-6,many,TGTGCCAGCAGCTTAGGAGCGGGACAGCAATCCTACGAGCAGTACTTC,CASSLGAGQQSYEQYF
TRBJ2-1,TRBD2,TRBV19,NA,TGTGCCAGTAGCTCGCCGGGTCGCGGGAGGTCCTACAATGAGCAGTTCTTC,CASSSPGRGRSYNEQFF
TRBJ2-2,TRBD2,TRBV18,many,TGTGCCAGCTCACCGAGCGGGGGCACCGGGGAGCTGTTTTTT,CASSPSGGTGELFF
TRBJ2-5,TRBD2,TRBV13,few,TGTGCCAGCAGCCCTCCCGCGGGGGGGGCGGTCCAAGAGACCCAGTACTTC,CASSPPAGGAVQETQYF
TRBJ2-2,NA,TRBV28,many,TGTGCCAGCAGTTTATTGAGACTCAAGGGGACTGTGCGGACCGGGGAGCTGTTTTTT,CASSLLRLKGTVRTGELFF
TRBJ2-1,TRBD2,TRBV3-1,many,TGTGCCAGCAGCCTGTACCTGACTAGCGGCTGGAAGTTCTTC,CASSLYLTSGWKFF
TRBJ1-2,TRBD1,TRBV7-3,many,TGTGCCAGCAGCCCTGAGAGGGACAGGGATAACTATGGCTACACCTTC,CASSPERDRDNYGYTF
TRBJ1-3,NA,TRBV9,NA,TGTGCCAGCAGCGGATTCTTTACTGGAAACACCATATATTTT,CASSGFFTGNTIYF
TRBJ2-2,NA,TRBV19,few,TGTGCCAGTACAAAGAGGACCGGGGAGCTGTTTTTT,CASTKRTGELFF
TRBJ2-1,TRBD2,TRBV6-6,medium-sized,TGTGCCAGCAGTTACTCGATCGAGCGGGAGGAGAATGAGCAGTTCTTC,CASSYSIEREENEQFF
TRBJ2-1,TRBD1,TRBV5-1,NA,TGCGCCAGCAGCTTGGGTGGGACAGGGGACAATGAGCAGTTCTTC,CASSLGGTGDNEQFF
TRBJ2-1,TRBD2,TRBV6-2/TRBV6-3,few,TGTGCCAGCGGGCGGGAGTACAATGAGCAGTTCTTC,CASGREYNEQFF
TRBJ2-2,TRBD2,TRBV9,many,TGTGCCAGCAGCGTAGCTACGGGGGGGCGCGGGACCGGGGAGCTGTTTTTT,CASSVATGGRGTGELFF
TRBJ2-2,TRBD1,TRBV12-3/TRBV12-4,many,TGTGCCAGCAGTCTCGGGACAGGGCCCCCACCCGGGGAGCTGTTTTTT,CASSLGTGPPPGELFF
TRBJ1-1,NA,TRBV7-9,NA,TGTGCCAGCAGGCCGAAGGAGCGTCTCCTCTCGGAAGCTTTCTTT,CASRPKERLLSEAFF
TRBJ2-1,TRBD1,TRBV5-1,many,TGCGCCAGCAGCCGGATCGGACAGGGGGCGAGGGATGAGCAGTTCTTC,CASSRIGQGARDEQFF
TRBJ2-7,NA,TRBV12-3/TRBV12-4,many,TGTGCCAGCAGTTTTGGCAGGGGTTACGAGCAGTACTTC,CASSFGRGYEQYF
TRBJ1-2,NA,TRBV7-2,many,TGTGCCAGCAGCTTACAGGGAGCTGGCTACACCTTC,CASSLQGAGYTF
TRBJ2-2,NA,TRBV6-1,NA,TGTGCCAGCAGGACAGGCGCTGACCCCAGCGGGGAGCTGTTTTTT,CASRTGADPSGELFF
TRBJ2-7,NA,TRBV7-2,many,TGTGCCAGCAGCGCGCAGCTTATCTCCTACGAGCAGTACTTC,CASSAQLISYEQYF
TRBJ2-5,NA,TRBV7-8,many,TGTGCCAGCAGCCCCCCGGGGAAGAAAGGGGAGACCCAGTACTTC,CASSPPGKKGETQYF
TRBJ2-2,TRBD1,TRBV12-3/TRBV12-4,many,TGTGCCAGCAGCAAGACCGGGACAGATAACACCGGGGAGCTGTTTTTT,CASSKTGTDNTGELFF
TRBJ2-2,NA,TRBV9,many,TGTGCCAGCAGCGCGCGCTATAACACCGGGGAGCTGTTTTTT,CASSARYNTGELFF
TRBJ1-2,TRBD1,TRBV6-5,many,TGTGCCAGCAGATTCGGACAGGCCGATGGCTACACCTTC,CASRFGQADGYTF
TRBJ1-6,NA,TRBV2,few,TGTGCCAGCAGTGCCGGCCGAGTGATGAGTTCACCCCTCCACTTT,CASSAGRVMSSPLHF
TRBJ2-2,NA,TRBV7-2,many,TGTGCCAGCAGCCGGACGACCGGGGAGCTGTTTTTT,CASSRTTGELFF
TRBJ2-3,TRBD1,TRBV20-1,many,TGCAGTGCTTCCCGACAGGGCCAGGAGTATTTT,CSASRQGQEYF
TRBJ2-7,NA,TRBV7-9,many,TGTGCCAGCAGCTTGGGCGGGGGCAAGTACTTC,CASSLGGGKYF
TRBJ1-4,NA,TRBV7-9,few,TGTGCCAGCAGCCGTGACAGTTTTAATGAAAAACTGTTTTTT,CASSRDSFNEKLFF
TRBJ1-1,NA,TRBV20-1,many,TGCAGTGCCGGGGGGCTACAGGTTTGGAACACTGAAGCTTTCTTT,CSAGGLQVWNTEAFF
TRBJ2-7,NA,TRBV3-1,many,TGTGCCAGCAGCCCCACAGGTTCACGCGAGCAGTACTTC,CASSPTGSREQYF
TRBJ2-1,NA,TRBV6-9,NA,TGTGCCCGCAGTTTATTGGCTAGGGGGGGGTCAAATGAGCAGTTCTTC,CARSLLARGGSNEQFF
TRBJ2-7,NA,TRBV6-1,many,TGTGCCAGCGCCGTCGGCCGGGGGTACGAGCAGTACTTC,CASAVGRGYEQYF
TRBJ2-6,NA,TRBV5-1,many,TGCGCCAGCAGCTTTGGAGCCTCTGGGGCCAACGTCCTGACTTTC,CASSFGASGANVLTF
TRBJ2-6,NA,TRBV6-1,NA,TGTGCCAGCGGGCGGGGCTTCGGGGCCAACGTCCTGACTTTC,CASGRGFGANVLTF
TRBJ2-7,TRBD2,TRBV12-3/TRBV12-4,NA,TGTGCCAGCAGGGCCCGACTAGCGGGGCTGGACGAGCAGTACTTC,CASRARLAGLDEQYF
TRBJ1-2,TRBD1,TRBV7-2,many,TGTGCCAGCACCAAAGACAGGGTGTATGGCTACACCTTC,CASTKDRVYGYTF
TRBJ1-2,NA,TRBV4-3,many,TGCGCCAGCAGCCAAGACGAATGGGGGTACTATGGCTACACCTTC,CASSQDEWGYYGYTF
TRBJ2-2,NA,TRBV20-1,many,TGCAGTGCTAGGCTAGGGGGGACAGTGAACACCGGGGAGCTGTTTTTT,CSARLGGTVNTGELFF
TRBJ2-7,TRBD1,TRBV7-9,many,TGTGCCAGCTCTAGGGGACAGCCGTTCGAGCAGTACTTC,CASSRGQPFEQYF
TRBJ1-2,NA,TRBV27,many,TGTGCCAGCAGTTTATGGAGTGAGGGGTATGGCTACACCTTC,CASSLWSEGYGYTF
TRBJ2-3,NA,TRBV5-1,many,TGCGCCAGCAGCGATATCGGGGTGACAGATACGCAGTATTTT,CASSDIGVTDTQYF
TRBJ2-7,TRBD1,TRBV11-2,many,TGTGCCAGCAGTTTTGGACCCGGGACAGGGGCTCGAGAGCAGTACTTC,CASSFGPGTGAREQYF
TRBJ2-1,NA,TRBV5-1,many,TGCGCCAGCAGCCCCAGGACAGACAATGAGCAGTTCTTC,CASSPRTDNEQFF
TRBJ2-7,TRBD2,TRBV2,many,TGTGCCAGCAGTTTAATTCCGGGACTAGCGGGAGCTTCCGGCTACGAGCAGTACTTC,CASSLIPGLAGASGYEQYF
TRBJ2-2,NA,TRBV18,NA,TGTGCCAGCTCACTCCGGGGCTCCTCCACCGGGGAGCTGTTTTTT,CASSLRGSSTGELFF
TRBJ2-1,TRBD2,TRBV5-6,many,TGTGCCAGCAGCTTGGAACTAGCGGGATCCTACAATGAGCAGTTCTTC,CASSLELAGSYNEQFF
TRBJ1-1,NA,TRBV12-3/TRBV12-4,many,TGTGCCACCTCCTGGGGGGGTGAGGGTGGAACTGAAGCTTTCTTT,CATSWGGEGGTEAFF
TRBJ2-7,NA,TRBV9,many,TGTGCCAGCAGCGTAGATAGGGGGTCCTACGAGCAGTACTTC,CASSVDRGSYEQYF